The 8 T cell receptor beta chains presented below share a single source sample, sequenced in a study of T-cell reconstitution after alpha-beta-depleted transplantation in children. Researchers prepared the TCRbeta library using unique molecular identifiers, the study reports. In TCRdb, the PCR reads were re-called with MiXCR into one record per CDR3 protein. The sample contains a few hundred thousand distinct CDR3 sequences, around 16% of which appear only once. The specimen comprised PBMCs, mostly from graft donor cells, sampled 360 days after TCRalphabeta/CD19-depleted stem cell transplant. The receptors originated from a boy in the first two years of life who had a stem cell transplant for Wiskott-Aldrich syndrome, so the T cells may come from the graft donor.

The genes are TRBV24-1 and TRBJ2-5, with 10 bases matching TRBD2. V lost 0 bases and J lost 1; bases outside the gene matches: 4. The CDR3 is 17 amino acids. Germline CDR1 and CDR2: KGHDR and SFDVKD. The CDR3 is CATSDLTSGKLQETQYF. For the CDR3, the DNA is TGTGCCACCAGTGATTTGACTAGCGGGAAACTCCAAGAGACCCAGTACTTC.

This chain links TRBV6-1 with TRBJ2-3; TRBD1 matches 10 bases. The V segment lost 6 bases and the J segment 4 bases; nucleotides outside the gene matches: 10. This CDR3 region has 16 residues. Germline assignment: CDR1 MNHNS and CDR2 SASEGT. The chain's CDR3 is CASRSRDRGSPDTQYF. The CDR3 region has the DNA TGTGCCAGCAGGTCACGGGACAGGGGTTCTCCAGATACGCAGTATTTT.

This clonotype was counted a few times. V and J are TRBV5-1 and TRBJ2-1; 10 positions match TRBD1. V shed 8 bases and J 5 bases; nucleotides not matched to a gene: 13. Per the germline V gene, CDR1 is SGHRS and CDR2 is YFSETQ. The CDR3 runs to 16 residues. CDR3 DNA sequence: TGCGCCAGTAGCCTGACAGGACAGGGGGTGCACAATGAGCAGTTCTTC. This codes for CASSLTGQGVHNEQFF.

The CDR3: CASSFSGYSPLHF. In DNA, the CDR3 is TGTGCCAGCAGTTTCTCAGGATATTCACCCCTCCACTTT. V is TRBV7-2 and J is TRBJ1-6; D remains unclear. The V end lost 6 bases, the J end lost 8 bases, and 11 bases lay between the germline ends. CDR1 SGHTA and CDR2 FQGNSA come from the germline V gene. The CDR3 extends over 13 amino acids.

For the CDR3, the DNA is TGTGCCAGCAGCATGACAGGGGGACAAGAGACCCAGTACTTC. Residues: CASSMTGGQETQYF. V usage is TRBV5-5 and J usage is TRBJ2-5; TRBD1 matches at 9 bases. V trimming: 4 bases; J trimming: 2 bases; junction bases outside the gene matches: 3. This CDR3 is built from 14 residues. Germline V CDR1 and CDR2: SGHKS, YYEKEE (reference sequence). The full variable domain, rest sourced from reference TRBV5-5 and TRBJ2-5, is DAGVTQSPTHLIKTRGQQVTLRCSPISGHKSVSWYQQVLGQGPQFIFQYYEKEERGRGNFPDRFSARQFPNYSSELNVNALLLGDSALYLCASSMTGGQETQYFGPGTRLLVL.

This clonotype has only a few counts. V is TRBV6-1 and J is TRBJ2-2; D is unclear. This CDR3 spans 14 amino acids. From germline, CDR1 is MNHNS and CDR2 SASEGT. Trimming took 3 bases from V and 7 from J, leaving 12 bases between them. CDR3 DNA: TGTGCCAGCAGTGAGATGATGGGTTACGGGGAGCTGTTTTTT. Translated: CASSEMMGYGELFF.

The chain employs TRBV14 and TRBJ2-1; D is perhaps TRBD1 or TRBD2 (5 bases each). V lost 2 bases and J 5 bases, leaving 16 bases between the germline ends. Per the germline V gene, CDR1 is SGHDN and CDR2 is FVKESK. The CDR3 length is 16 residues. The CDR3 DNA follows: TGTGCCAGCAGCCAATTTCTCGGGGCAGGACACAATGAGCAGTTCTTC. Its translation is CASSQFLGAGHNEQFF.

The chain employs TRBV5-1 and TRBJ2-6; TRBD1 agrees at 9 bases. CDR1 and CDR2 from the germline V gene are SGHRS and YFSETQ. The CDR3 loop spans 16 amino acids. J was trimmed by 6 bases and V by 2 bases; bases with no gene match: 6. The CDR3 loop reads CASSFPGQGQANVLTF. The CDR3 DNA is TGCGCCAGCAGCTTCCCAGGACAGGGGCAGGCCAACGTCCTGACTTTC. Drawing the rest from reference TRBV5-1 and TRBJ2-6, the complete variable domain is KAGVTQTPRYLIKTRGQQVTLSCSPISGHRSVSWYQQTPGQGLQFLFEYFSETQRNKGNFPGRFSGRQFSNSRSEMNVSTLELGDSALYLCASSFPGQGQANVLTFGAGSRLTVL.